This is a list of T cell receptor beta chains from one sample in a study of blood T cell repertoires in COVID-19. The repertoire was sequenced with immunoSEQ multiplex PCR; TCRdb's copy has only in-frame clones and lacks some. The data hold approximately 200,000 clones, with about 88% observed a single time. Input material: peripheral blood. Every receptor here comes from a man aged 40-55 years with active or convalescent COVID-19. The CDR3 runs from the conserved cysteine through the conserved F or W. D genes are given only for firm matches. Only part of the rows carry a size: once, few, many, or a class if the clone is expanded.

V gene	J gene	D gene	clone size	CDR3 DNA	CDR3 protein
TRBV4-1	TRBJ1-5	.	.	TGCGCCAGCAGCCAAGGAGACAGGCCATTCAATCAGCCCCAGCATTTT	CASSQGDRPFNQPQHF
TRBV28	TRBJ1-5	.	.	TGTGCCAGCAGCGGACAGTACCTTAGCAATCAGCCCCAGCATTTT	CASSGQYLSNQPQHF
TRBV6-2/TRBV6-3	TRBJ2-7	TRBD1	.	TGTGCCAGCAGTTACTCGATGGGACAGGGGATGGACGAGCAGTACTTC	CASSYSMGQGMDEQYF
TRBV19	TRBJ1-5	.	.	TGTGCCAGCTCATGGGGGGATTATAGCAATCAGCCCCAGCATTTT	CASSWGDYSNQPQHF
TRBV6-5	TRBJ2-5	TRBD1	once	TGTGCCAGCAGTCGGACAGGGGGCGACTGGGAGACCCAGTACTTC	CASSRTGGDWETQYF
TRBV5-6	TRBJ1-1	.	.	TGTGCCAGCAGCTTGGGCTCAGGGGTAGCTTTCTTT	CASSLGSGVAFF
TRBV25-1	TRBJ1-2	.	.	TGTGCCAGCAGTCCGGGGTCTAACTATGGCTACACCTTC	CASSPGSNYGYTF
TRBV29-1	TRBJ1-1	.	.	TGCAGCGTTGTTCAGGGTGCGGAGTGGGCTTTCTTT	CSVVQGAEWAFF
TRBV14	TRBJ1-4	.	.	TGTGCCAGCAGCCAAGATGGCGGCTCCGCAACTAATGAAAAACTGTTTTTT	CASSQDGGSATNEKLFF
TRBV4-1	TRBJ1-6	.	.	TGCGCCAGCAGCGCTTTTGATGACAGCTTTAATTCACCCCTCCACTTT	CASSAFDDSFNSPLHF
TRBV28	TRBJ2-2	TRBD1	.	TGTGCCAGCACCACCGGGACAGGTCTTCAGGAGCTGTTTTTT	CASTTGTGLQELFF
TRBV30	TRBJ2-7	.	few	TGTGCCTGGACCCGAAGCGACTTCTACGAGCAGTACTTC	CAWTRSDFYEQYF
TRBV4-1	TRBJ1-5	.	.	TGCGCCAGCAGCCAACAGGCTGCGGGGGGCAATCAGCCCCAGCATTTT	CASSQQAAGGNQPQHF
TRBV5-1	TRBJ2-1	TRBD1	.	TGCGCCAGCAGCTGGGACAGGGGGGATGAGCAGTTCTTC	CASSWDRGDEQFF
TRBV11-2	TRBJ2-7	.	.	TGTGCCAGCAGCTTATTAGACGAGCAGTACTTC	CASSLLDEQYF
TRBV19	TRBJ1-1	.	.	TGTGCCAGTAGTAACCCCGACAGGATGAACACTGAAGCTTTCTTT	CASSNPDRMNTEAFF
TRBV19	TRBJ2-1	.	.	TGTGCCAGTGGACTCTACAATGAGCAGTTCTTC	CASGLYNEQFF
TRBV30	TRBJ1-4	.	few	TGTGCCTGGAGTCCCCAGGGACATACGAGACTGTTTTTT	CAWSPQGHTRLFF
TRBV19	TRBJ2-1	TRBD2	.	TGTGCCACCAGCGACAAGGGAGGGACCCACAATGAGCAGTTCTTC	CATSDKGGTHNEQFF
TRBV27	TRBJ2-7	.	.	TGTGCCAGCAGTTTAGGCGCCGCGGGCGAGCAGTACTTC	CASSLGAAGEQYF
TRBV7-6	TRBJ2-3	TRBD1	.	TGTGCCAGCAGCTTAGTTATAGGTCTCGGACAGGGGAACACAGATACGCAGTATTTT	CASSLVIGLGQGNTDTQYF
TRBV21-1	TRBJ2-1	.	.	TGTGCCCCAAGGGACCGGGGGACTTCCTACAATGAGCAGTTCTTC	CAPRDRGTSYNEQFF
TRBV6-5	TRBJ2-3	TRBD1	.	TGTGCCAGCAGTTCCCTCTGGGGACAGAGCACAGATACGCAGTATTTT	CASSSLWGQSTDTQYF